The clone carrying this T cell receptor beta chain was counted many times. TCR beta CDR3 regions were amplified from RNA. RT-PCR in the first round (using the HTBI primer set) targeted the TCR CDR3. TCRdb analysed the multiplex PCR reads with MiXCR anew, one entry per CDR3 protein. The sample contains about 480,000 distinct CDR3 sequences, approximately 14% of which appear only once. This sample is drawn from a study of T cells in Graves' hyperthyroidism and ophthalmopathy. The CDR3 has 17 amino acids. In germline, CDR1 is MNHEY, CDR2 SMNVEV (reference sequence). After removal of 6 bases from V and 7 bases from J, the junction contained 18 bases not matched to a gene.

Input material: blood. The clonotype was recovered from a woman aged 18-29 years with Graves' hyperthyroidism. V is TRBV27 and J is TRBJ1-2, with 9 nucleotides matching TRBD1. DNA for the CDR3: TGTGCCAGCAGCCGATTATCGGAAGGGACAGGGTTAGTTGGCTACACCTTC. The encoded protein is CASSRLSEGTGLVGYTF.